This entry features one T cell receptor (beta chain) sequence. This sample was taken from a study of T cell responses to AZD1222 COVID-19 vaccine. This CDR3 is 14 amino acids long. V lost 5 bases and J 5 bases, leaving 15 bases between the germline ends. CDR1 SGHTA and CDR2 FQGTGA come from the germline V gene. Generated by immunoSEQ multiplex PCR, the TCRdb table keeps only in-frame clones and is missing some. The sample includes under 70,000 clones, over 70% of them seen just once. This clonotype was sampled from an adult in good health. The material sequenced was peripheral blood, taken on day 0 of AZD1222 vaccination. This rearrangement joins TRBV7-3 to TRBJ2-5; the D gene is possibly TRBD2 (6 bases). CDR3 coding DNA: TGTGCCAGCAGCCCCGACAGTGGGGGGGAGACCCAGTACTTC. Translated, it gives CASSPDSGGETQYF.